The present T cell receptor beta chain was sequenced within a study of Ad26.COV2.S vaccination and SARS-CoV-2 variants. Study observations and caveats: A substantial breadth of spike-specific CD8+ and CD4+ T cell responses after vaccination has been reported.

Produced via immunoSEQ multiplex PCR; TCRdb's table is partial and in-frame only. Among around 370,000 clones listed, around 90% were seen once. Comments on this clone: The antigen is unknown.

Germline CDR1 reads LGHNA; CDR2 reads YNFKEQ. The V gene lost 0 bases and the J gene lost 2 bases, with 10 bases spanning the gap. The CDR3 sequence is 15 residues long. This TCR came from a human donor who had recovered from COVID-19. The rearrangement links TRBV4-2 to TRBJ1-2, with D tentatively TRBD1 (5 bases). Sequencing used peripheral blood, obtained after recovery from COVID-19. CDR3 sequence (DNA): TGTGCCAGCAGCCAAGAGAGGTGGGGGAACTATGGCTACACCTTC. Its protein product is CASSQERWGNYGYTF.